The 10 T cell receptor beta chains presented below share a single source sample, sequenced in a study of beta chain features in type 1 diabetes. Whole-study results and caveats: The study found moderately but significantly shorter TCRB CDR3s in all four CD4+ subsets of Type 1 diabetes patients.

Of the isolated RNA, all was reverse transcribed, and so the sequenced material was expressed TCRB transcripts. Some clones are missing from TCRdb's copy, which holds only in-frame ones; the method was immunoSEQ multiplex PCR. The sample has tens of thousands of clones, 50% to 55% seen once. These receptors have no known antigen. Sequenced: Tregs from blood. The receptors stem from a woman aged 40 to 50 with type 1 diabetes.

This clone is a singleton in its sample. The DNA for the CDR3 is TGTGCCAGTAGTATTCTTTACGGGTCCGGCCATCAGCCCCAGCATTTT. It specifies CASSILYGSGHQPQHF. The V call is TRBV19, the J call TRBJ1-5; D remains ambiguous. CDR1 LNHDA and CDR2 SQIVND come from the germline V gene (reference sequence). CDR3 size: 16 residues. V dropped 3 bases and J dropped 5 bases, with 17 bases sitting between them.

The table lists this clone with a few counts. This chain uses TRBV2 with TRBJ1-5; D ambiguous. The V gene lost 6 bases and the J gene lost 2 bases, with 14 bases spanning the gap. The CDR3 loop spans 15 amino acids. Germline V gene lookup returns CDR1 SNHLY and CDR2 FYNNEI. The CDR3, as DNA: TGTGCCAGCAGGGTTGGAGTGAGAGGCAATCAGCCCCAGCATTTT. Protein: CASRVGVRGNQPQHF.

V and J are TRBV5-4 and TRBJ1-1; D might be TRBD1 (5 bases). From germline, CDR1 is SGHNT and CDR2 YYREEE (reference sequence). The CDR3 extends over 15 amino acids. V lost 4 bases, J lost 1 base, and 14 bases lay in between. As DNA, the CDR3 is TGTGCCAGCAGCCCTCTAGGCACAGGGAACACTGAAGCTTTCTTT. Its translation: CASSPLGTGNTEAFF. The full variable domain, in which reference TRBV5-4 and TRBJ1-1 provide the parts outside the CDR3, is ETGVTQSPTHLIKTRGQQVTLRCSSQSGHNTVSWYQQALGQGPQFIFQYYREEENGRGNFPPRFSGLQFPNYSSELNVNALELDDSALYLCASSPLGTGNTEAFFGQGTRLTVV.

This clone appeared once. The chain links TRBV5-6 to TRBJ1-1; no definite D call. This CDR3 spans 11 amino acids. Trimming cost V 9 bases and J 5 bases, with 11 bases left between them. Germline V gives CDR1 SGHDT, CDR2 YYEEEE. DNA of the CDR3: TGTGCCACCTACAGTGGTACTGAAGCTTTCTTT. It yields the protein CATYSGTEAFF. Full variable domain (missing parts from reference TRBV5-6 and TRBJ1-1): DAGVTQSPTHLIKTRGQQVTLRCSPKSGHDTVSWYQQALGQGPQFIFQYYEEEERQRGNFPDRFSGHQFPNYSSELNVNALLLGDSALYLCATYSGTEAFFGQGTRLTVV.

The rearrangement uses TRBV2 and TRBJ1-5; TRBD1 matches 9 bases. V was clipped by 5 bases and J by 5 bases; unmatched bases: 13. CDR1 and CDR2 from the germline V gene are SNHLY and FYNNEI. The CDR3 has 17 residues. CDR3 loop: CASSSGQGGVVDQPQHF. In DNA form, the CDR3 reads TGTGCCAGCAGTTCGGGACAGGGAGGAGTAGTGGATCAGCCCCAGCATTTT.

V gene TRBV7-2 combines with J gene TRBJ2-1, with TRBD2 matching over 10 bases. The ends lost 6 bases at V and 8 bases at J; junction bases unmatched: 13. The CDR3 has 16 residues. CDR1 and CDR2 (germline): SGHTA, FQGNSA. The CDR3 DNA reads TGTGCCAGCAGTTTGGCCGGGCTAGCGGGAGTCGATGAGCAGTTCTTC. This gives the protein CASSLAGLAGVDEQFF.

V usage is TRBV27 and J usage is TRBJ2-2, with 9 positions matching TRBD2. This CDR3 is built from 17 residues. Germline V gene data show CDR1 as MNHEY and CDR2 as SMNVEV (reference sequence). With V trimmed by 0 bases and J by 1 base, 3 bases remained unmatched. The CDR3 bases are TGTGCCAGCAGTTTATCGAGACTAGCGGTGAACACCGGGGAGCTGTTTTTT. Residues: CASSLSRLAVNTGELFF.

This clone appeared a few times. This chain links TRBV5-5 with TRBJ2-1; 7 bases agree with TRBD1. Germline trimming cut 0 bases from V and 4 bases from J; bases unmatched to any gene: 4. Looked up from germline, CDR1 is SGHKS and CDR2 is YYEKEE (reference sequence). The CDR3 has 15 residues. Here the CDR3 reads CASSLEGTEYNEQFF. For the CDR3, the DNA is TGTGCCAGCAGCTTGGAAGGGACAGAGTACAATGAGCAGTTCTTC. Combining the CDR3 with reference TRBV5-5 and TRBJ2-1 gives the whole variable domain DAGVTQSPTHLIKTRGQQVTLRCSPISGHKSVSWYQQVLGQGPQFIFQYYEKEERGRGNFPDRFSARQFPNYSSELNVNALLLGDSALYLCASSLEGTEYNEQFFGPGTRLTVL.

The chain couples TRBV5-1 to TRBJ2-7, with TRBD2 matching over 7 bases. In germline, CDR1 is SGHRS, CDR2 YFSETQ. CDR3 length: 13 residues. V was clipped by 1 base and J by 5 bases; unmatched bases: 3. Here the CDR3 DNA reads TGCGCCAGCAGCTTGACGGGAGGTCACGAGCAGTACTTC. It encodes CASSLTGGHEQYF.

This clone appeared once. The rearrangement joins TRBV5-4 to TRBJ2-7; 12 bases align to TRBD2. This CDR3 is 17 amino acids long. Germline CDR1 SGHNT, CDR2 YYREEE (reference sequence). Trimming cost V 4 bases and J 2 bases; bases outside gene matches: 10. CDR3 DNA sequence: TGTGCCAGCAGCCAAGATAGGGCTAGCGGGGGGGCCTACGAGCAGTACTTC. It specifies CASSQDRASGGAYEQYF.